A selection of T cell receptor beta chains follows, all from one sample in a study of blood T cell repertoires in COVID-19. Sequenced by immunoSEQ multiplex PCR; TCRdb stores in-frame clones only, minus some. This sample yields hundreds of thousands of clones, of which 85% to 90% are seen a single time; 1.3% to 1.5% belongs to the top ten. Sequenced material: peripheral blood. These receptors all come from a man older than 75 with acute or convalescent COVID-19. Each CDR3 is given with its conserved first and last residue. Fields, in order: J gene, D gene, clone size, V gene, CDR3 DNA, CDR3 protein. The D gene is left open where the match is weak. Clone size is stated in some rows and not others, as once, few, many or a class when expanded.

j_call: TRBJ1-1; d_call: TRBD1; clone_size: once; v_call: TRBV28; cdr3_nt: TGTGCCAGCAGTCTAACAGGGGGCGTCAACACTGAAGCTTTCTTT; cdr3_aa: CASSLTGGVNTEAFF
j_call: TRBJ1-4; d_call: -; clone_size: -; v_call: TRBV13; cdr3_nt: TGTGCCAGCAGCTTAGGGGCACAGGCAGCCAGTAATGAAAAACTGTTTTTT; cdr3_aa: CASSLGAQAASNEKLFF
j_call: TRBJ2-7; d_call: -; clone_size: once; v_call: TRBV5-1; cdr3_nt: TGCGCCAGCAGCCCCCTGACTAGCTCCTACGAGCAGTACTTC; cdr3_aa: CASSPLTSSYEQYF
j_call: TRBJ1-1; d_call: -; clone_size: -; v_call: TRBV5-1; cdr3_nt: TGCGCCAGCAGCTTGGCGGTCCTGAACACTGAAGCTTTCTTT; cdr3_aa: CASSLAVLNTEAFF
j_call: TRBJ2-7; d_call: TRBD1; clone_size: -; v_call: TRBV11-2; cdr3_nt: TGTGCCAGCAGCTTATCGGGGACAGCCCCGTACTTC; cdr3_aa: CASSLSGTAPYF
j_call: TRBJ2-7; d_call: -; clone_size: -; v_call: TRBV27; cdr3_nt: TGTGCCAGCAGTTTTCAGGGCCAAACCTACGAGCAGTACTTC; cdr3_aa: CASSFQGQTYEQYF
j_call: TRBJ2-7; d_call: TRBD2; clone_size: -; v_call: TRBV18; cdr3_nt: TGTGCCAGCTCGCCGGGACTAGCGGGAGGGCCCCACGAGCAGTACTTC; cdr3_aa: CASSPGLAGGPHEQYF
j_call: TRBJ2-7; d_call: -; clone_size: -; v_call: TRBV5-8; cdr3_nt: TGTGCCAGCGAAGGGGTCTACGAGCAGTACTTC; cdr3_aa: CASEGVYEQYF
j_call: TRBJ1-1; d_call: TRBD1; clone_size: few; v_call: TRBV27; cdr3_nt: TGTGCCAGCAGTTTATCCCGAACCTCCGGGACAGGGGACATGAACACTGAAGCTTTCTTT; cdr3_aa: CASSLSRTSGTGDMNTEAFF
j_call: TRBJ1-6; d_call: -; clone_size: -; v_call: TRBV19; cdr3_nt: TGTGCCAGTAGTAACGGGGGAAGGTACTCTAGATCACCCCTCCACTTT; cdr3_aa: CASSNGGRYSRSPLHF
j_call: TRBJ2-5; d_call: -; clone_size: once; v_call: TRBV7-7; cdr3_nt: TGTGCCAGCAGCTCCCAGACGTCGGGAGAGACCCAGTACTTC; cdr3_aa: CASSSQTSGETQYF
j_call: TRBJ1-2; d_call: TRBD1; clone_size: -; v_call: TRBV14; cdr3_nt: TGTGCCAGCAGCCCGGACAGGGGGCGTGAAGTTGGTTTGAGAGGCTACACCTTC; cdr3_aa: CASSPDRGREVGLRGYTF
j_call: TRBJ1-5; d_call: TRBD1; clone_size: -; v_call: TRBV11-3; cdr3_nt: TGTGCCAGCAGCTTAGCCGGGACAGCCATCGAATATAGCAATCAGCCCCAGCATTTT; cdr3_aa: CASSLAGTAIEYSNQPQHF
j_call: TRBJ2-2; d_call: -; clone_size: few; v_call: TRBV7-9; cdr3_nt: TGTGCCAGCAGCTTCGGATCAGGGTTTTACACCGGGGAGCTGTTTTTT; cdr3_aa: CASSFGSGFYTGELFF
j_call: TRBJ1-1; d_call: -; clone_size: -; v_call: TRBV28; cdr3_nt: TGTGCCAGCAGTTTGGAGGGGCCGGTTAACACTGAAGCTTTCTTT; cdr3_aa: CASSLEGPVNTEAFF
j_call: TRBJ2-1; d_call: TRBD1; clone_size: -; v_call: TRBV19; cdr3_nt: TGTGCCAGTAGTATTTCGCGAGGACAGGATTACAATGAGCAGTTCTTC; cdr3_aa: CASSISRGQDYNEQFF
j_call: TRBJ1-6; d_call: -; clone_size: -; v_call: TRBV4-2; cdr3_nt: TGTGCCAGCCTTAATTCACCCCTCCACTTT; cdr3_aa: CASLNSPLHF
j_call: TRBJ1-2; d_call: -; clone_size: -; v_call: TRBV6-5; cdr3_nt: TGTGCCAGCAGACCAGGGGACCGCTATGGCTACACCTTC; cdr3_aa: CASRPGDRYGYTF
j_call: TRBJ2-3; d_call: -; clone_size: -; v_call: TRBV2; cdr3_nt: TGTGCCAGCAAGTTGGCCAGGTTAGATACGCAGTATTTT; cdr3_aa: CASKLARLDTQYF
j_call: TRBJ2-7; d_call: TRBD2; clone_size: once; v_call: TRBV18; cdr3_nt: TGTGCCAGCTCACCCTCGGGGGGCTACGAGCAGTACTTC; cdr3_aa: CASSPSGGYEQYF
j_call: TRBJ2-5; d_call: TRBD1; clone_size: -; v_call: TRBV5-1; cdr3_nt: TGCGCCAGCAGCTTTGCGGGACAGGGGACGCAAGAGACCCAGTACTTC; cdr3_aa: CASSFAGQGTQETQYF
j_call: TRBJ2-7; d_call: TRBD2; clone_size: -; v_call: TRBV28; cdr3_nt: TGTGCCAGCCGACGACTAGCGGGATCACCCTCCTACGAGCAGTACTTC; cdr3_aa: CASRRLAGSPSYEQYF
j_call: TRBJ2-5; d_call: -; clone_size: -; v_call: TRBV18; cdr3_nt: TGTGCCAGCTCACCACGGGTGACGGAGCTTAAAGAGACCCAGTACTTC; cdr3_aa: CASSPRVTELKETQYF
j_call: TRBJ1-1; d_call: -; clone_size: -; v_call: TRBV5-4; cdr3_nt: TGTGCCAGCAGCTTGAAGTTGGGAGAGAACACTGAAGCTTTCTTT; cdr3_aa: CASSLKLGENTEAFF
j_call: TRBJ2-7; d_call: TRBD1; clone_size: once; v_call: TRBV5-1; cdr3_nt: TGCGCCAGCACCCCCGACAGGGAGAGTGGTTACGAGCAGTACTTC; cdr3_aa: CASTPDRESGYEQYF
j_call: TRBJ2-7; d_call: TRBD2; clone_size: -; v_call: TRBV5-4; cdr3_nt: TGTGCCAGCAGCTTGCCTCGGGTAGCGGGAGTCTACGAGCAGTACTTC; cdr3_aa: CASSLPRVAGVYEQYF
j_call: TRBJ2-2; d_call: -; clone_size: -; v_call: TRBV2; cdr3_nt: TGTGCCAGCAGCGGGGGACCCGGGAACACCGGGGAGCTGTTTTTT; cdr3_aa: CASSGGPGNTGELFF